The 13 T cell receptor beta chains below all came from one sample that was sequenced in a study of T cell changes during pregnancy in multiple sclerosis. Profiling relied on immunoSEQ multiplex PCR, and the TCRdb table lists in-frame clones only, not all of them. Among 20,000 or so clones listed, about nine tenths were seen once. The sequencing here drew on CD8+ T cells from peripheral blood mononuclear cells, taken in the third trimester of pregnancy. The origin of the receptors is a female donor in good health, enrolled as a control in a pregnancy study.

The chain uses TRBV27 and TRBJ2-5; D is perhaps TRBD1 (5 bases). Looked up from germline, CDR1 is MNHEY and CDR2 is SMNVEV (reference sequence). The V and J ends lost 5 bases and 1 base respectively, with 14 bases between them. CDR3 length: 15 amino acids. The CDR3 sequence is CASSTTLGVQETQYF. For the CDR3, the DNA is TGTGCCAGCAGTACTACCCTAGGGGTCCAAGAGACCCAGTACTTC.

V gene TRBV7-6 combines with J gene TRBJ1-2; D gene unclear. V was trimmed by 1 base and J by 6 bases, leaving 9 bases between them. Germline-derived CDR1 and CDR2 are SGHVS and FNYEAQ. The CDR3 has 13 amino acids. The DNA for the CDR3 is TGTGCCAGCAGCTTAGTGGCCAGCGATGGCTACACCTTC. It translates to CASSLVASDGYTF.

The CDR3 loop reads CASSFLSYEQYF. The CDR3 bases are TGTGCCAGCAGTTTTCTCTCCTACGAGCAGTACTTC. V is TRBV28 and J is TRBJ2-7, with D uncertain. Trimming left V 3 bases short and J 0 bases short, with 3 bases between. This CDR3 is 12 amino acids long. Per the germline V gene, CDR1 is MDHEN and CDR2 is SYDVKM.

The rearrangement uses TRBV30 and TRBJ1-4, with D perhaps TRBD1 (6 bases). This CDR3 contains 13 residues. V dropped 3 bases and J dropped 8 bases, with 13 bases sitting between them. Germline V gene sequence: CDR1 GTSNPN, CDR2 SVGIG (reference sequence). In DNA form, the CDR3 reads TGTGCCTGGAGCACAGGGTTTCGGGAAAAACTGTTTTTT. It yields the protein CAWSTGFREKLFF.

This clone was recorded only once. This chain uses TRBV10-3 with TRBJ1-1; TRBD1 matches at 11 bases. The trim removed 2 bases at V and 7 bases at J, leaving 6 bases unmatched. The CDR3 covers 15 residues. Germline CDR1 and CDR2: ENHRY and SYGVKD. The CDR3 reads CAISEPWTGGIEAFF. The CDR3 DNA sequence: TGTGCCATCAGTGAGCCCTGGACAGGGGGCATTGAAGCTTTCTTT.

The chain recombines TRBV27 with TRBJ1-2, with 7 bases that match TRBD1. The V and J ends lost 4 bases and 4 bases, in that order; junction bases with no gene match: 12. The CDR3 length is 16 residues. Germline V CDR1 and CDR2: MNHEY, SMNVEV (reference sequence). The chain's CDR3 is CASSSGLSDRSYGYTF. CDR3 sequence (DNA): TGTGCCAGCAGTTCCGGTCTGTCGGACAGGTCCTATGGCTACACCTTC.

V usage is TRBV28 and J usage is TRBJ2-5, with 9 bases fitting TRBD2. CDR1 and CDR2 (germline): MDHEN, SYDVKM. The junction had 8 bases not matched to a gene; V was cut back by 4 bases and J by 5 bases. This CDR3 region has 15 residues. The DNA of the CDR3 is TGTGCCAGCAGTTCCGCGGGGGGGCCGGGGGAGACCCAGTACTTC. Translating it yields CASSSAGGPGETQYF.

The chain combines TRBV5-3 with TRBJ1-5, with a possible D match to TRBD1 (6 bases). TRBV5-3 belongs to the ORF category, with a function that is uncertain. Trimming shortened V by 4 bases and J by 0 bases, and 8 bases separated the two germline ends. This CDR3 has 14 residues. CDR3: CARSRTVSNQPQHF. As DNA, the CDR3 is TGTGCCAGAAGCAGGACAGTTAGCAATCAGCCCCAGCATTTT.

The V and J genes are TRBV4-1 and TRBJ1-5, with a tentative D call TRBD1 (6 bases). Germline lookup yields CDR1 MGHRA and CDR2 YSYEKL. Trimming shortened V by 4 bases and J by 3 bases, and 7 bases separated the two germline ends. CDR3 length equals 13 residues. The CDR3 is CASSPGANQPQHF. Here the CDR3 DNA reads TGCGCCAGCAGCCCAGGGGCCAATCAGCCCCAGCATTTT.

CDR3 amino acids: CASSFPSGQLGEKLFF. Written as DNA, the CDR3 is TGTGCCAGCAGCTTTCCGTCGGGACAGCTGGGGGAAAAACTGTTTTTT. The gene calls are TRBV11-2 and TRBJ1-4; 7 bases agree with TRBD1. V dropped 3 bases and J dropped 8; count of bases not matched to a gene: 12. Germline loops: CDR1 SGHAT, CDR2 FQNNGV. The CDR3 consists of 16 residues.

The CDR3 sequence is CASSEGTGVRWGYTF. For the CDR3, the DNA is TGTGCCAGCAGTGAAGGGACAGGGGTCCGTTGGGGCTACACCTTC. The chain recombines TRBV2 with TRBJ1-2, with 9 bases aligning to TRBD1. Germline V CDR1 and CDR2: SNHLY, FYNNEI. The CDR3 totals 15 residues. V lost 1 base and J lost 8; bases outside the gene matches: 8. The entire variable domain, with the rest obtained from reference TRBV2 and TRBJ1-2, is as follows: EPEVTQTPSHQVTQMGQEVILRCVPISNHLYFYWYRQILGQKVEFLVSFYNNEISEKSEIFDDQFSVERPDGSNFTLKIRSTKLEDSAMYFCASSEGTGVRWGYTFGSGTRLTVV.

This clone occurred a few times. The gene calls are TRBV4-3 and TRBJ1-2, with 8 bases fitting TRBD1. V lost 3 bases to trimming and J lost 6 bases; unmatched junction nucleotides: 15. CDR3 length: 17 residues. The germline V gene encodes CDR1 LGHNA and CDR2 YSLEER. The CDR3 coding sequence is TGCGCCAGCAGCCAGGAAACGGGACAGGAGAATCGGAATGGCTACACCTTC. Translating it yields CASSQETGQENRNGYTF.

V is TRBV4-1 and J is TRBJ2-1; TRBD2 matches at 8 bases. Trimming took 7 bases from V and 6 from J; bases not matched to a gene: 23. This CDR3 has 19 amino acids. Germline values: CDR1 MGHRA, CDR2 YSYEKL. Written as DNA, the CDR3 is TGCGCCAGCACCACCTACTACGGGACCGGGGGGGCGCTCCTCAATGAGCAGTTCTTC. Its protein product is CASTTYYGTGGALLNEQFF.